This TCR beta chain was sequenced for a study of control samples from healthy donors and cancer patients (dated by TCRdb to 2020 to 2021). Library method: the immunoSEQ multiplex PCR assay. TCRdb stores this immuneACCESS table with in-frame sequences only. Part of the clones is absent; in the studies checked, under half of the shortfall reflects unresolved V genes, and no reason is known for the rest. Here the sample has about 200,000 clones; roughly nine tenths occur a single time. The top ten constitute 1.8% of the sample. There are 15 amino acids in the CDR3, from cysteine to phenylalanine inclusive. Solely the CDR3 DNA is kept, with 45 bases framed from the first base. Relative to germline, V is 3 bases shorter and J is 7 bases shorter, with 15 bases between their ends. The germline V gene gives CDR1 as ENHRY and CDR2 as SYGVKD. Concerning this clone itself: This clone's antigen is unknown. Base quality data are lacking; no much larger clone is found one base away.

The TCR comes from a young man in good health. The source material was blood. This chain joins TRBV10-3 to TRBJ1-4, and the D gene may be TRBD1, 6 bases matching. The nucleotide sequence reads as follows: TGTGCCATCAGTGAAAAACAGGGAGGGGGTGAAAAACTGTTTTTT. This encodes CAISEKQGGGEKLFF.